The rows below give T cell receptor beta chains drawn from one sample of a study of T cell responses to AZD1222 COVID-19 vaccine. Libraries were prepared by immunoSEQ multiplex PCR; TCRdb keeps only in-frame clonotypes and omits some of them. Of 60,000 to 65,000 clones in the sample, 65% to 85% are singletons; the top ten hold under 7.5%. This sample comprised peripheral blood, obtained on day 0 of AZD1222 vaccination. The receptors come from an adult in good health. Both conserved end residues are part of each CDR3. The D gene is left open where the match is weak. Size tells how often a clone was seen (once, few, many) or the class of an expanded clone, and some rows leave it out.

>TRBV9|TRBJ2-3|-|-
CASSLHLTDTQYF
TGTGCCAGCAGTCTACACCTGACAGATACGCAGTATTTT
>TRBV10-3|TRBJ1-1|-|-
CAISGGGSGTNTEAFF
TGTGCCATCAGTGGGGGGGGGTCTGGGACGAACACTGAAGCTTTCTTT
>TRBV6-1|TRBJ1-1|few|-
CASSEQGGANTEAFF
TGTGCCAGCAGTGAACAAGGAGGAGCGAACACTGAAGCTTTCTTT
>TRBV15|TRBJ2-7|-|-
CATSTGYGVSYEQYF
TGTGCCACCAGCACCGGTTACGGGGTCTCCTACGAGCAGTACTTC
>TRBV27|TRBJ1-5|-|TRBD1
CASSFTGGRSNQPQHF
TGTGCCAGCAGTTTCACAGGGGGCCGCAGCAATCAGCCCCAGCATTTT
>TRBV6-5|TRBJ1-4|-|-
CASSGRFNEKLFF
TGTGCCAGCAGCGGCCGGTTTAATGAAAAACTGTTTTTT
>TRBV7-2|TRBJ1-5|-|TRBD1
CASSFRGGDQPQHF
TGTGCCAGCAGCTTCAGGGGGGGGGATCAGCCCCAGCATTTT
>TRBV7-2|TRBJ2-7|-|TRBD2
CASSLGLASLEQYF
TGTGCCAGCAGCTTAGGACTAGCATCGCTTGAGCAGTACTTC
>TRBV7-2|TRBJ1-5|few|-
CASSLLVSNQPQHF
TGTGCCAGCAGCCTCCTTGTAAGCAATCAGCCCCAGCATTTT
>TRBV27|TRBJ2-7|-|TRBD1
CASTTGGHEQYF
TGTGCCAGCACGACAGGGGGGCACGAGCAGTACTTC
>TRBV20-1|TRBJ1-5|-|TRBD1
CSASSGGRQPQHF
TGCAGTGCTAGTTCAGGGGGAAGGCAGCCCCAGCATTTT
>TRBV2|TRBJ2-7|-|-
CASSERGPRSAYEQYF
TGTGCCAGCAGTGAACGGGGACCACGTTCTGCATACGAGCAGTACTTC
>TRBV29-1|TRBJ2-7|-|-
CSVKETYEQYF
TGCAGCGTGAAGGAAACCTACGAGCAGTACTTC
>TRBV9|TRBJ1-2|-|-
CASSVPGRNGYTF
TGTGCCAGCAGCGTCCCTGGACGGAATGGCTACACCTTC
>TRBV3-1/TRBV3-2|TRBJ2-7|-|-
CASSPSQSYEQYF
TGTGCCAGCAGCCCCTCCCAGAGTTACGAGCAGTACTTC
>TRBV10-2|TRBJ2-4|-|TRBD1
CASSEQGVIQYF
TGCGCCAGCAGTGAACAGGGGGTCATTCAGTACTTC
>TRBV5-1|TRBJ2-7|-|-
CASSFNGQSSNEQYF
TGCGCCAGCAGCTTCAACGGACAGTCTTCCAACGAGCAGTACTTC